This TCR beta chain originates from a study of blood T cell repertoires in COVID-19. Study information: COVID-19 samples, acute and convalescent, were from the United States, Italy and Spain. Sources were T cells, B-cell-depleted T cells, or PBMCs; the material itself was cDNA or gDNA.

Germline V gene sequence: CDR1 SGHAT, CDR2 FQNNGV. V trimming: 5 bases; J trimming: 10 bases; junction bases outside the gene matches: 10. The CDR3 runs 16 residues. Source study methods: How many nucleated cells were present was estimated from reference gene primer amplification. TCRdb keeps only in-frame clones here, not all; method: immunoSEQ multiplex PCR. The D gene and trimming were derived from the DNA, and the V and J assignments and clone size from that table. The table includes 200,000 to 250,000 clones, 86% detected once. This clonotype was sampled from a man aged 25-45 years who had recovered from COVID-19. The gene calls are TRBV11-2 and TRBJ2-1; 14 nucleotides match TRBD2. Sample: peripheral blood. The CDR3 loop reads CASSPGLAGGRGEQFF. The CDR3 bases are TGTGCCAGCAGCCCAGGACTAGCGGGGGGAAGAGGGGAGCAGTTCTTC.